This TCR beta chain originates from a study of T cells after yellow fever vaccination. A process of 5'RACE template switching, which added a universal primer site and UMIs, was used to make TCR cDNA. TCRdb re-derived calls from the 5' RACE reads in MiXCR, one entry per CDR3 protein. Among approximately 510,000 distinct CDR3 sequences listed, 21% were seen once. Concerning this clonotype: Its antigen remains unidentified.

Overall study findings and caveats: Among all clonotypes, a small share was observed in both CD4 and CD8 compartments. Contamination of FACS-sorted repertoires by abundant clonotypes from the bulk population could occur. Peaking on day 5 versus 15, the secondary response was faster but weaker.

Germline V lookup: CDR1 MNHNS, CDR2 SASEGT. The CDR3 totals 15 residues. With 4 bases clipped from V and 6 bases from J, the junction kept 6 bases outside the gene matches. The starting material was PBMCs, obtained 21 days after the first yellow fever vaccination. The rearrangement uses TRBV6-1 and TRBJ2-1, with TRBD2 matching over 10 bases. This clonotype was sampled from a man between 18 and 29 years old who received the YFV17D yellow fever vaccine. CDR3 coding DNA: TGTGCCAGCAGTGCTGGGACTAGCGCCCTCAATGAGCAGTTCTTC. Amino acids: CASSAGTSALNEQFF.